This T cell receptor beta chain was documented in a study of radiation and T cells in renal cell carcinoma (TCRdb year 2020). Study-wide context: The samples were obtained from a clinical trial, where primary renal cell carcinomas were treated with 15 Gy stereotactic body radiation therapy and then removed by nephrectomy 4 weeks afterward. A total of some 55 samples underwent TCR beta sequencing, made up of approximately 26 tumors and about 27 peripheral blood samples. In the 40 to 60 samples combined, around 3.9 million unique CDR3 nucleotide sequences were found, encoding roughly 2,500,000 unique CDR3 amino acid sequences. Beyond this particular receptor, the publication reports: In blood, the top tumor clonotypes increased between baseline and 2 weeks post-radiation and then shrank by 4 weeks, which suggests that tumor-resident clones expanded only transiently. Because pretreatment tumor biopsies were not available, the study could not determine whether clonotypes were already present within the tumor at baseline. The single-armed trial design could not address effects of radiation dose or scheduling on the TCR repertoire. Tracking of blood repertoire dynamics stopped at about 4 weeks after treatment, with no follow-up past that point.

The germline V gene yields MNHEY for CDR1 and SVGAGI for CDR2. V is reduced by 7 bases and J by 1 base, leaving a spacing of 7 bases between them. From its cysteine to its phenylalanine, the CDR3 spans 13 amino acids. The DNA shown is the 39-base CDR3, in frame from base 1. Following the manufacturer's recommendations, the immunoSEQ kit was used to generate TCR beta libraries from genomic DNA. To prepare the libraries, a first multiplex PCR with proprietary primers was run, followed by a second PCR that added unique barcodes, and a bead cleanup was done after each round. A kit-provided positive control reaction and a negative control reaction were included in every sample batch. The final libraries were assessed on an Agilent 4200 TapeStation D1000 ScreenTape, pooled by volume, and quantified by qPCR. Sequencing was performed on an Illumina NextSeq500 using a MidOutput 150-cycle cartridge, with 156 Read1 cycles, 15 Index1 cycles, and the kit custom primers. The pooled library was loaded at around 0.98 pM, with a 20% PhiX control spiked in. Per the authors' processing: The vendor-processed data were analyzed in R, and a clonotype was defined as all T cells that share the same CDR3 nucleotide sequence. For clone abundance analyses, frequencies were normalized to the 10,000 most abundant clones per sample. Before analysis, public T cell clones were removed, and these numbered fewer than five per sample on average. A difference in abundance of at least 32-fold between compartments was used to define tumor-enriched and baseline blood-enriched clonotypes. A beta-binomial differential abundance model was used to identify clonotypes that expanded or contracted between blood time points. Similarity between tumor and blood repertoires was quantified using the Baroni-Urbani and Buser coefficient, and groups were compared with two-tailed Wilcoxon tests in R. TCRdb stores this immuneACCESS table with in-frame sequences only. Part of the clones is absent; in the studies checked, under half of the shortfall reflects unresolved V genes, and no reason is known for the rest. V and J calls plus clone size are reproduced from that table; the DNA served to infer D and trimming. The sample data list approximately 120,000 clones, and 81% of these were observed just once. Of the sample, 5% to 6.5% falls within the top ten clones.

Worth noting for this clone: The antigen this receptor binds is unknown. Per-base quality was not reported, and no clone a single base away is much larger than it.

The time point label on this specimen signifies: blood 2 weeks post-SBRT. In the paper's terms, the treatment or condition label means: 15 Gy SBRT to primary tumor, nephrectomy 4 weeks later. Serial peripheral blood from radiation-treated patients was sampled at baseline, 2 weeks and 4 weeks after SBRT to track tumor-enriched clonotypes. All patients had renal cell carcinoma with clear cell pathology. Genomic DNA for TCR sequencing was prepared using the QIAamp DNA Blood Mini Kit (Qiagen). The analyses included just those samples that passed every quality control check. This receptor was taken from a man in his fifties with renal cell carcinoma. Specimen: blood, collected from a patient whose treatment included radiotherapy and nephrectomy. The chain joins TRBV6-5 to TRBJ2-2, with the D gene uncertain. The base sequence is TGTGCCAGCACTACGAGGAACACCGGGGAGCTGTTTTTT. This sequence encodes CASTTRNTGELFF.